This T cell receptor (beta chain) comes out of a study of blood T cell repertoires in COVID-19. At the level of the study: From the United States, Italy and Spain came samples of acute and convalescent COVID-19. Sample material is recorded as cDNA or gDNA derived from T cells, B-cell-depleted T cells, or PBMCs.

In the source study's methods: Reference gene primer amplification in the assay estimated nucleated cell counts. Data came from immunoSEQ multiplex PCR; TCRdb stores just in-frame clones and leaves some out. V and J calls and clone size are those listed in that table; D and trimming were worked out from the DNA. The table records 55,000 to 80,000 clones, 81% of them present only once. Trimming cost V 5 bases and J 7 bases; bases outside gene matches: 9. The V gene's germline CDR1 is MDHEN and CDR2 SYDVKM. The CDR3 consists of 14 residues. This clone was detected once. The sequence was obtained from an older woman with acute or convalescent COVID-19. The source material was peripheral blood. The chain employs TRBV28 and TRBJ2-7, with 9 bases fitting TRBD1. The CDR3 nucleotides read TGTGCCAGCAGTCGGACAGGGGAGACGGGGGAGCAGTACTTC. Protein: CASSRTGETGEQYF.